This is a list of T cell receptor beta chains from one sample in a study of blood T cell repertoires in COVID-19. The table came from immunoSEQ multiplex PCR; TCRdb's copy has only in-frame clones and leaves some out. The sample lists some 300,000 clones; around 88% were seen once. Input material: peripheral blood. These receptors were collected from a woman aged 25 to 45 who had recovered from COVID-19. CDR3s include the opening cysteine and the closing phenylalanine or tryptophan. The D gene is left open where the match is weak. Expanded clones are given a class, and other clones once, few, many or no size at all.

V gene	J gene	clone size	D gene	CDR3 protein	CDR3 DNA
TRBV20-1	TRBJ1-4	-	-	CSASDRGMITNEKLFF	TGCAGTGCTAGTGATCGAGGGATGATAACTAATGAAAAACTGTTTTTT
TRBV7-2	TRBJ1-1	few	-	CASSLTVMNTEAFF	TGTGCCAGCAGCCTGACAGTAATGAACACTGAAGCTTTCTTT
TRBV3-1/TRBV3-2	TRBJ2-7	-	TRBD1	CASSQADGTAAF	TGTGCCAGCAGCCAAGCCGACGGGACAGCGGCTTTC
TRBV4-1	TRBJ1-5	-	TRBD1	CASSQKPGGGEGWQPQHF	TGCGCCAGCAGCCAGAAACCAGGGGGTGGAGAGGGATGGCAGCCCCAGCATTTT
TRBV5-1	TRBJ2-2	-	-	CASSFSIDPGELFF	TGCGCCAGCAGCTTCAGTATTGATCCCGGGGAGCTGTTTTTT
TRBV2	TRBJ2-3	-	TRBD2	CASSELETSYSTDTQYF	TGTGCCAGCAGTGAATTAGAGACTAGCTATAGCACAGATACGCAGTATTTT
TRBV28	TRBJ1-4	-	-	CASSEGGEKLFF	TGTGCCAGCAGTGAGGGGGGGGAAAAACTGTTTTTT
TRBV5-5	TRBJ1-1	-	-	CASSLVGGEAFF	TGTGCCAGCAGCTTGGTCGGGGGGGAAGCTTTCTTT
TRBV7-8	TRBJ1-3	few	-	CASSSPAGTGNTIYF	TGTGCCAGCAGCTCCCCGGCGGGGACCGGAAACACCATATATTTT
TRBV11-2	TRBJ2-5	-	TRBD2	CASSLGGLAGGPETQYF	TGTGCCAGCAGCTTAGGAGGACTAGCGGGGGGGCCAGAGACCCAGTACTTC
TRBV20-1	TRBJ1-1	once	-	CSASIPRGAFF	TGCAGTGCTAGCATCCCCAGAGGAGCTTTCTTT
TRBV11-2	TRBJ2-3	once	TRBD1	CASSPGTGIGDTQYF	TGTGCCAGCAGCCCAGGGACAGGAATTGGAGATACGCAGTATTTT
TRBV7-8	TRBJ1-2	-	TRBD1	CASSLGVRDRADYGYTF	TGTGCCAGCAGCTTAGGGGTCCGGGACAGGGCCGACTATGGCTACACCTTC
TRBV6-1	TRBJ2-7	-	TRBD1	CASSESTGVYEQYF	TGTGCCAGCAGTGAATCGACAGGGGTCTACGAGCAGTACTTC
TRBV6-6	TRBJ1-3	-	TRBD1	CASSLTGGGNTIYF	TGTGCCAGCAGTTTGACAGGGGGAGGAAACACCATATATTTT
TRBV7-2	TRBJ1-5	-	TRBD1	CASSLVFQGDKPQHF	TGTGCCAGCAGCTTAGTTTTTCAGGGGGACAAGCCCCAGCATTTT
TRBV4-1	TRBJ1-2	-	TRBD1	CASSRDTTGGRGYTF	TGCGCCAGCAGCCGAGACACCACAGGGGGGCGCGGCTACACCTTC
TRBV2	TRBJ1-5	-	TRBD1	CASSAWRTGDQPQHF	TGTGCCAGCAGTGCATGGAGGACAGGGGATCAGCCCCAGCATTTT
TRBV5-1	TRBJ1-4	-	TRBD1	CASSFRTGSTNEKLFF	TGCGCCAGCAGCTTCCGGACAGGGAGCACTAATGAAAAACTGTTTTTT
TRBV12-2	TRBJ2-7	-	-	CASRFSSLAGISYEQYF	TGTGCAAGTCGCTTTTCGAGTCTAGCGGGGATCTCCTACGAGCAGTACTTC
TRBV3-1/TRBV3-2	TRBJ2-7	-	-	CASSQAPGLHYEQYF	TGTGCCAGCAGCCAAGCCCCTGGACTTCACTACGAGCAGTACTTC
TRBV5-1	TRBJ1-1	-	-	CASSFGQNTEAFF	TGCGCCAGCAGCTTTGGACAGAACACTGAAGCTTTCTTT
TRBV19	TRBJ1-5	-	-	CASSIDAGSNQPQHF	TGTGCCAGTAGTATAGACGCGGGTAGCAATCAGCCCCAGCATTTT
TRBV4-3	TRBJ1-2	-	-	CASSPKSPRGGRGYTF	TGCGCCAGCAGCCCAAAAAGTCCCAGGGGTGGTAGGGGCTACACCTTC
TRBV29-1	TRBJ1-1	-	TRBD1	CSARKDRGGTEAFF	TGCAGCGCAAGGAAGGACAGGGGTGGTACTGAAGCTTTCTTT
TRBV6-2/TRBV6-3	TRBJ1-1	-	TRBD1	CASSYVQGGQRYTEAFF	TGTGCCAGCAGTTACGTTCAGGGGGGACAGCGATATACTGAAGCTTTCTTT
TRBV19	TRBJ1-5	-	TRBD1	CASNDRVQPQHF	TGTGCCAGTAATGACAGGGTCCAGCCCCAGCATTTT
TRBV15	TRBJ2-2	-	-	CATSRDLALLTGELFF	TGTGCCACCAGCAGAGATCTCGCCCTACTTACCGGGGAGCTGTTTTTT
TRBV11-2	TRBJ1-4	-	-	CASSLESRGEKLFF	TGTGCCAGCAGCTTAGAATCGAGAGGGGAAAAACTGTTTTTT